This T cell receptor (beta chain) stems from a study of T cells in Graves' hyperthyroidism and ophthalmopathy. The authors obtained PBMCs from roughly 10 ml of fresh peripheral blood. This clonotype was observed at least ten times. CDR3 length: 13 amino acids. The V end lost 6 bases, the J end lost 8 bases, and 19 bases lay between the germline ends. Germline V CDR1 and CDR2: DFQATT, SNEGSKA (reference sequence). There were TCR beta CDR3 regions amplified from RNA transcripts. RT-PCR in the first round (using the HTBI primer set) targeted the TCR CDR3. TCRdb analysed the multiplex PCR reads with MiXCR anew, one entry per CDR3 protein. The sample lists more than 500,000 distinct CDR3 sequences, around 15% seen once, with 14% in the top ten.

The chain carries TRBV20-1 and TRBJ2-5; TRBD1 might be the D (5 bases). The sequenced sample was blood. The sequence derives from a woman aged 40 to 55 with Graves' hyperthyroidism. The chain's CDR3 is CSAPHQGLITQYF. For the CDR3, the DNA is TGCAGTGCCCCCCACCAGGGTTTAATAACCCAGTACTTC.